This T cell receptor (beta chain) was identified during a study of T-cell memory formation after mild COVID-19. General study results and limits: Later expanders leaned CD4+, whereas day 15 to 85 contracting clones were balanced CD4/CD8.

With V trimmed by 11 bases and J by 2 bases, 9 bases remained unmatched. Germline-derived CDR1 and CDR2 are MNHEY and SVGEGT. The CDR3 has 14 residues. TCRdb independently ran MiXCR on the 5' RACE reads; one entry per CDR3 protein. The table records some 300,000 distinct CDR3 sequences, roughly a fifth of them present only once. On this clonotype: Its cognate antigen is unknown.

Sequencing was performed on PBMCs or a T cell subset sorted from them (not recorded which). The genes are TRBV6-2 or TRBV6-3 and TRBJ2-3, with 8 nucleotides matching TRBD2. The receptor was derived from a young man who had mild COVID-19 (a few samples of this study predate the infection). Cell type and time point are not known. CDR3 DNA sequence: TGTGCCGCCCGTCCGGGACTAGACACAGATACGCAGTATTTT. It is translated as CAARPGLDTDTQYF.